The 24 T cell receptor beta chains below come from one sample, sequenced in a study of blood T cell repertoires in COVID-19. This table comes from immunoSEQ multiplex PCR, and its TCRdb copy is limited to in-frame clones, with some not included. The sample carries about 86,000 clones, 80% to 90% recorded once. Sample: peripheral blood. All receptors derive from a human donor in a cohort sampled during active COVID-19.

Written as DNA, the CDR3 is TGTGCCATCAGTGAGTCACAGTCTGGCTCGCCTGTTTACTATGAGCAGTTCTTC. Amino acids: CAISESQSGSPVYYEQFF. The gene calls are TRBV10-3 and TRBJ2-1; D gene ambiguous. V was cut by 0 bases and J by 8 bases, with 23 bases left in between. The CDR3 loop spans 18 amino acids. Germline lookup yields CDR1 ENHRY and CDR2 SYGVKD.

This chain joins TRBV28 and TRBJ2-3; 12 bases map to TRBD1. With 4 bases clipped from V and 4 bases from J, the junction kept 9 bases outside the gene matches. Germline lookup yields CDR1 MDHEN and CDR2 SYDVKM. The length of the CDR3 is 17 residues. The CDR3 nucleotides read TGTGCCAGCAGTTCCAGCCGGGACAGGGGGCGCCCAGATACGCAGTATTTT. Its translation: CASSSSRDRGRPDTQYF.

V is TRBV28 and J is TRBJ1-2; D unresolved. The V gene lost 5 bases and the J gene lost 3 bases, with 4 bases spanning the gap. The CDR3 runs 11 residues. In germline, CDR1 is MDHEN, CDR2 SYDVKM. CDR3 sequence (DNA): TGTGCCAGCAGTCTAGACTATGGCTACACCTTC. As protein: CASSLDYGYTF.

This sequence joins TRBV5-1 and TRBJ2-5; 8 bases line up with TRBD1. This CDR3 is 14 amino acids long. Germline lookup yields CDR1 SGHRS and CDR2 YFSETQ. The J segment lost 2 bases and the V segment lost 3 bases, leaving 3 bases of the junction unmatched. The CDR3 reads CASSYGQGQETQYF. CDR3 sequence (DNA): TGCGCCAGCAGCTACGGACAGGGTCAAGAGACCCAGTACTTC.

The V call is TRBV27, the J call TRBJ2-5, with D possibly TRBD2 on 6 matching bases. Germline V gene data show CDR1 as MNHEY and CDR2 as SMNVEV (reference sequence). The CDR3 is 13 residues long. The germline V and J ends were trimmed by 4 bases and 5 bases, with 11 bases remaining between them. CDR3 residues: CASSWMEGETQYF. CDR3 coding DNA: TGTGCCAGCAGTTGGATGGAGGGGGAGACCCAGTACTTC.

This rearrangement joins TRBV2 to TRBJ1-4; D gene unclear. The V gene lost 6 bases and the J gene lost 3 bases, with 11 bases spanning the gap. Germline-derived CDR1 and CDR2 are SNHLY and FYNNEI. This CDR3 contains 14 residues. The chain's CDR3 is CASSPFGANEKLFF. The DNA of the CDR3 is TGTGCCAGCAGCCCCTTCGGTGCTAATGAAAAACTGTTTTTT.

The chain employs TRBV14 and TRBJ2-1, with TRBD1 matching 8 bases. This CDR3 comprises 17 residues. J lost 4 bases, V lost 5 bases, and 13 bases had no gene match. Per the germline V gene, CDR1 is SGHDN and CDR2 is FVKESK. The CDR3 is CASSRSEGQDPYNEQFF. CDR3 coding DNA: TGTGCCAGCAGCAGGTCCGAGGGACAGGACCCGTACAATGAGCAGTTCTTC.

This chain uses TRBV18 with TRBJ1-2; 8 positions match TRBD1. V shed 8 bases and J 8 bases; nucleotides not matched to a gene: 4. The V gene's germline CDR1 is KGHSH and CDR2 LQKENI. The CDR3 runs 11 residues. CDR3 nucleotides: TGTGCCAGCCAGGGGGCGAACGGCTACACCTTC. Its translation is CASQGANGYTF. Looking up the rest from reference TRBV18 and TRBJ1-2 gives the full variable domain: NAGVMQNPRHLVRRRGQEARLRCSPMKGHSHVYWYRQLPEEGLKFMVYLQKENIIDESGMPKERFSAEFPKEGPSILRIQQVVRGDSAAYFCASQGANGYTFGSGTRLTVV.

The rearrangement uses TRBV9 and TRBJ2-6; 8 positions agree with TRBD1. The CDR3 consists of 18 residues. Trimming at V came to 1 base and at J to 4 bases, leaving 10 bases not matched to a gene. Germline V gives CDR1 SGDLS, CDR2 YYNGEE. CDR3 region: CASSVQGQGFGGANVLTF. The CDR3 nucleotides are TGTGCCAGCAGCGTACAAGGACAGGGCTTCGGGGGGGCCAACGTCCTGACTTTC.

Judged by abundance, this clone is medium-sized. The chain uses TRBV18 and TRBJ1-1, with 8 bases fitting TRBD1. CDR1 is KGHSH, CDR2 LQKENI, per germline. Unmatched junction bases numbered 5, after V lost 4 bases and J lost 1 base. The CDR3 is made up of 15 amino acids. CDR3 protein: CASSLGTGQNTEAFF. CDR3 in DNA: TGTGCCAGCTCACTCGGGACAGGTCAGAACACTGAAGCTTTCTTT.

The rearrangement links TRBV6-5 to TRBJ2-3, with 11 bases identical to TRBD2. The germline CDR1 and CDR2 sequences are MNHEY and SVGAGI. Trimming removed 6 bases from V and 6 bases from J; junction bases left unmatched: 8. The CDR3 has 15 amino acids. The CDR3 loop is CASSLRLAGQDTQYF. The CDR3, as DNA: TGTGCCAGCAGCCTTAGACTAGCGGGACAGGATACGCAGTATTTT.

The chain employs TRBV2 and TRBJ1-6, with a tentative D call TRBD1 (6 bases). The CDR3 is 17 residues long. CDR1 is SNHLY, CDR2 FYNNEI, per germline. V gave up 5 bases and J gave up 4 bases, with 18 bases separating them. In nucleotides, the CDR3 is TGTGCCAGCAGTTTCGCCCGTGGGGGCGGGTATAATTCACCCCTCCACTTT. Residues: CASSFARGGGYNSPLHF.

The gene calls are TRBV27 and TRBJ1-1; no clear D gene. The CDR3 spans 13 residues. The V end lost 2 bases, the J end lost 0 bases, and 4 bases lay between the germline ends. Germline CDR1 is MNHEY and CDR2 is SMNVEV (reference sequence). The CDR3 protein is CASSLLLNTEAFF. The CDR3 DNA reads TGTGCCAGCAGTTTACTACTGAACACTGAAGCTTTCTTT.

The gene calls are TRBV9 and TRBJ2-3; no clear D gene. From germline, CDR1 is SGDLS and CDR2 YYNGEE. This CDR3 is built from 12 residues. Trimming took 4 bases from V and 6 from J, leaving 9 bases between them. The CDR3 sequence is CASSRLQDTQYF. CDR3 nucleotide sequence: TGTGCCAGCAGCCGACTCCAGGATACGCAGTATTTT.

The CDR3 here is CASSRDRAYEQYF. In DNA, the CDR3 is TGTGCCAGCAGCCGGGACAGAGCCTACGAGCAGTACTTC. The V and J genes are TRBV5-8 and TRBJ2-7; 7 bases align to TRBD1. Unmatched junction bases numbered 3, after V lost 4 bases and J lost 2 bases. Germline assignment: CDR1 SGHTS and CDR2 YDEGEE. The CDR3 has 13 amino acids. The full variable domain, its missing parts supplied by reference TRBV5-8 and TRBJ2-7, is EAGVTQSPTHLIKTRGQQATLRCSPISGHTSVYWYQQALGLGLQFLLWYDEGEERNRGNFPPRFSGRQFPNYSSELNVNALELEDSALYLCASSRDRAYEQYFGPGTRLTVT.

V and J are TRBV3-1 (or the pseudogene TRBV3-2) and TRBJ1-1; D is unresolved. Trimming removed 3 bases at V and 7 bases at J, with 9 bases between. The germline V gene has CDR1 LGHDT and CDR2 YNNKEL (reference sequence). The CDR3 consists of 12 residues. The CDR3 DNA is TGTGCCAGCAGCCAGAGGATCAATGAAGCTTTCTTT. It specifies CASSQRINEAFF.

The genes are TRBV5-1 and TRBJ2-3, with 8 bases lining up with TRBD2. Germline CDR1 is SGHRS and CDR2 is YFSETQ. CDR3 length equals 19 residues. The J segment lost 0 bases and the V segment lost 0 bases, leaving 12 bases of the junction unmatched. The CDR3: CASSLAASGSLPSTDTQYF. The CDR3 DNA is TGCGCCAGCAGCTTGGCCGCGAGCGGGAGCCTCCCGAGCACAGATACGCAGTATTTT.

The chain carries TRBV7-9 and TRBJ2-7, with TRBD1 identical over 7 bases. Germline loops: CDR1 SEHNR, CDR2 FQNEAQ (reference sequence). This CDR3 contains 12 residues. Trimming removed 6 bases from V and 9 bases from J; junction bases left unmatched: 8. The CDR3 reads CASSPGTASQYF. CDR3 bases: TGTGCCAGCAGTCCTGGGACAGCCTCGCAGTACTTC.

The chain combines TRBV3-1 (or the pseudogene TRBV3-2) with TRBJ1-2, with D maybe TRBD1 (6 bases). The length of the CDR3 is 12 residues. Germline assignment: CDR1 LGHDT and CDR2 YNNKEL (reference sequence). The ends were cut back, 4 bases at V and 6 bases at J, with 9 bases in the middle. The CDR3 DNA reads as TGTGCCAGCAGCCGGGACATAGATGGCTACACCTTC. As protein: CASSRDIDGYTF.

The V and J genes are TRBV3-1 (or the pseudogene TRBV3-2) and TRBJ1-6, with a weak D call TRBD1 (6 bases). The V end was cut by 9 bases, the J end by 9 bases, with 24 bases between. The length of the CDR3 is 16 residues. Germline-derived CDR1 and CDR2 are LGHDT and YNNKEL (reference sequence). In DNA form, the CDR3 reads TGTGCCAGTTCGCCCCCGCGAGGGGGACACAGTTCACCCCTCCACTTT. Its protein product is CASSPPRGGHSSPLHF.

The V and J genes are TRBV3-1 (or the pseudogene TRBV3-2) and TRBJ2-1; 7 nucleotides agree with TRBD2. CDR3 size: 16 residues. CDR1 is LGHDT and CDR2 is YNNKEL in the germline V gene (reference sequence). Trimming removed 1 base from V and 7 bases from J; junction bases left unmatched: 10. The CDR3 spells CASSQGVAGVWNEQFF. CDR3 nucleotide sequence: TGTGCCAGCAGCCAAGGAGTTGCGGGAGTATGGAATGAGCAGTTCTTC.

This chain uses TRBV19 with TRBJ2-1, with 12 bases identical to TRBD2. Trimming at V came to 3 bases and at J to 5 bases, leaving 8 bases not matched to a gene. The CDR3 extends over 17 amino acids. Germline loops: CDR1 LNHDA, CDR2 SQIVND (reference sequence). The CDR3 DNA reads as TGTGCCAGTAGTATCCCCCCCCTAGCGGGAGGGCACAATGAGCAGTTCTTC. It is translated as CASSIPPLAGGHNEQFF.

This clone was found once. The CDR3 bases are TGCGCCAGCAGCTTTGGCCTGGCGGGAAGCTCCTACAATGAGCAGTTCTTC. This codes for CASSFGLAGSSYNEQFF. The genes are TRBV5-1 and TRBJ2-1, with D possibly matching TRBD2 (6 bases). The germline V and J ends were trimmed by 2 bases and 0 bases, with 15 bases remaining between them. Germline lookup yields CDR1 SGHRS and CDR2 YFSETQ. The CDR3 covers 17 residues.

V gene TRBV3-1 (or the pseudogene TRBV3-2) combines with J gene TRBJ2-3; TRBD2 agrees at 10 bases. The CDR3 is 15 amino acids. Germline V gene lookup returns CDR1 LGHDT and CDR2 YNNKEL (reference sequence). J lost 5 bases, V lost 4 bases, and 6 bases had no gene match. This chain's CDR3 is CASSLLSGGEDTQYF. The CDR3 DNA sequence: TGTGCCAGCAGCCTCCTAAGCGGGGGGGAAGATACGCAGTATTTT.